Following are 6 T cell receptor beta chains from one sample sequenced in a study of cytomegalovirus exposure and HLA in healthy donors (dated by TCRdb to 2016 to 2017). The library was generated by the immunoSEQ multiplex PCR assay. The multiplex PCR relied on a mix of 60 forward primers for TCR Vbeta segments and 13 reverse primers for TCR Jbeta segments. In its TCRdb copy, this immuneACCESS table keeps in-frame sequences only and misses some clones. Where compared with another copy, unresolved V genes explain less than half of these, and the others have no known cause. Across this sample there are more than 100,000 clones, with 60% to 85% seen only once. The ten largest clones add up to 1.8% of the sample. The sequencing sample was made of PBMCs. The receptors were sampled from a female donor in good health and CMV-seropositive.

J is TRBJ2-3 and V is TRBV6-5, with unresolved D. V shed 4 bases and J shed 6 bases, with 8 bases lying between them. The CDR3 sequence is 12 residues long. Germline V gene sequence: CDR1 MNHEY, CDR2 SVGAGI. This CDR3 is CASSSSLDTQYF. DNA of the CDR3: TGTGCCAGCAGTTCCTCCTTGGATACGCAGTATTTT.

This sequence joins TRBV7-3 and TRBJ2-3, with a tentative D call TRBD1 (5 bases). CDR1 and CDR2 (germline): SGHTA, FQGTGA. V lost 6 bases and J 3 bases, leaving 13 bases between the germline ends. The CDR3 loop spans 14 amino acids. CDR3 loop: CASSFRGGTDTQYF. In nucleotides, the CDR3 is TGTGCCAGCAGTTTTAGGGGTGGGACAGATACGCAGTATTTT.

V usage is TRBV30 and J usage is TRBJ2-7; D might be TRBD1 (5 bases). The CDR3 runs to 12 residues. Trimming left V 5 bases short and J 5 bases short, with 13 bases between. Germline CDR1 reads GTSNPN; CDR2 reads SVGIG (reference sequence). CDR3 in DNA: TGTGCCTGGGGGGCAGCGCCCCACGAGCAGTACTTC. Amino acid sequence: CAWGAAPHEQYF.

The V and J genes are TRBV5-1 and TRBJ2-7; 9 positions match TRBD1. After removal of 4 bases from V and 5 bases from J, the junction contained 10 bases not matched to a gene. Germline V gene lookup returns CDR1 SGHRS and CDR2 YFSETQ. The CDR3 is 15 residues long. This CDR3 reads CASSPGSGTGHEQYF. The CDR3 DNA reads TGCGCCAGCAGCCCCGGTTCCGGGACAGGGCACGAGCAGTACTTC.

The V gene is TRBV10-3, the J gene TRBJ1-1; D is ambiguous. The CDR3 extends over 14 amino acids. V was clipped by 0 bases and J by 3 bases, with 8 bases between them. The V gene's germline CDR1 is ENHRY and CDR2 SYGVKD. CDR3 region: CAISESGGDTEAFF. The CDR3 DNA follows: TGTGCCATCAGTGAGTCCGGTGGAGACACTGAAGCTTTCTTT.

V is TRBV11-2 and J is TRBJ1-1; D unclear. Germline values: CDR1 SGHAT, CDR2 FQNNGV. The CDR3 is 14 amino acids. The germline V and J ends were trimmed by 3 bases and 3 bases, with 11 bases remaining between them. CDR3 amino acids: CASSFDEVDTEAFF. As DNA, the CDR3 is TGTGCCAGCAGCTTTGATGAGGTTGACACTGAAGCTTTCTTT. Based on the CDR3 plus reference TRBV11-2 and TRBJ1-1, the full variable domain is EAGVAQSPRYKIIEKRQSVAFWCNPISGHATLYWYQQILGQGPKLLIQFQNNGVVDDSQLPKDRFSAERLKGVDSTLKIQPAKLEDSAVYLCASSFDEVDTEAFFGQGTRLTVV.